This T cell receptor beta chain is drawn from a study of blood T cell repertoires in COVID-19. Study context: The cDNA or gDNA used as material had been derived from T cells, B-cell-depleted T cells, or PBMCs.

Original data processing: Nucleated cell number was recorded as an estimate derived from reference gene primer amplification. Libraries were prepared by immunoSEQ multiplex PCR; TCRdb keeps only in-frame clonotypes and omits some of them. V and J calls and clone size follow that table, whereas D and trimming were derived from the DNA. The sample holds over 120,000 clones, roughly 84% seen once. The CDR3 length is 13 residues. With 5 bases removed from V and 3 bases from J, the gap between germline ends came to 8 bases. From germline, CDR1 is ENHRY and CDR2 SYGVKD. Sequencing was carried out using peripheral blood. The source of this sequence is a human donor in a cohort sampled during active COVID-19. The V and J genes are TRBV10-3 and TRBJ1-5; a possible D gene is TRBD1 (6 bases). The CDR3 DNA reads as TGTGCCATCAGTACAGGGAACAATCAGCCCCAGCATTTT. Its protein product is CAISTGNNQPQHF.